Listed below are T cell receptor beta chains from one sample, sequenced in a study of T-cell memory formation after mild COVID-19. TCRdb passed the 5' RACE reads through MiXCR, listing each CDR3 protein once. This sample has under 40,000 distinct CDR3 sequences, with about 6.1% found just once. The material sequenced was PBMCs or a T cell subset sorted from them (not recorded which). The receptors here all came from an adult who had mild COVID-19 (a few samples of this study predate the infection). Cell type and time point are not known. Each CDR3 is given with its conserved first and last residue. Fields, in order: CDR3 DNA, CDR3 protein, J gene, D gene, V gene, clone size. D genes are given only for firm matches. Size is stated for part of the rows, as once, few or many counts, or as a class when the clone is expanded.

TGTGCCAGCAGCTTGGAGACTAGCGGGATCGCAGATACGCAGTATTTT	CASSLETSGIADTQYF	TRBJ2-3	TRBD2	TRBV5-4	many
TGTGCCAGCAGCCTCACAGGGATCGCCGAAGCTTTCTTT	CASSLTGIAEAFF	TRBJ1-1	NA	TRBV5-6	many
TGCGCCAGCAGCTCACCGGGACAGGGCTCCCCAGATACGCAGTATTTT	CASSSPGQGSPDTQYF	TRBJ2-3	TRBD1	TRBV5-1	many
TGTGCCAGCAGCCGGAATTCCTACGAGCAGTACTTC	CASSRNSYEQYF	TRBJ2-7	NA	TRBV7-2	NA
TGTGCCAGCAGCCCGCAAGGGAGCTCTGGAAACACCATATATTTT	CASSPQGSSGNTIYF	TRBJ1-3	NA	TRBV4-2	NA
TGTGCCAGCTCTTTGGGACAGGTAGAGACCCAGTACTTC	CASSLGQVETQYF	TRBJ2-5	TRBD1	TRBV18	NA
TGTGCCAGCAGTGAATACCATGTGGACAGGGAGAACTATGGCTACACCTTC	CASSEYHVDRENYGYTF	TRBJ1-2	TRBD1	TRBV25-1	many
TGCAGTGCTAGAGACGGAAAGTTTACAGGGACGAACACCGGGGAGCTGTTTTTT	CSARDGKFTGTNTGELFF	TRBJ2-2	NA	TRBV20-1	many
TGTGCCAGCAGCCGGACAGGGTCAAACACCGGGGAGCTGTTTTTT	CASSRTGSNTGELFF	TRBJ2-2	TRBD1	TRBV7-6	NA
TGCGCCAGCAGCTTGGGACAGGGGGGCAATCAGCCCCAGCATTTT	CASSLGQGGNQPQHF	TRBJ1-5	TRBD1	TRBV5-1	many
TGTGCCAGCAGTTTACGGCGGGGGCCTCAGGGGGATACGCAGTATTTT	CASSLRRGPQGDTQYF	TRBJ2-3	NA	TRBV27	NA
TGTGCCAGCAGCCCCCGAGAGGGCGAGACCCAGTACTTC	CASSPREGETQYF	TRBJ2-5	NA	TRBV7-8	many
TGTGCCAGCAGCCCACAGACAGGATTGAACACTGAAGCTTTCTTT	CASSPQTGLNTEAFF	TRBJ1-1	NA	TRBV7-2	many
TGTGCCAGCAGTTACGTAGCCGGGGAGCTGTTTTTT	CASSYVAGELFF	TRBJ2-2	NA	TRBV6-6	NA
TGCAGTGCTAGGCGGACGAAGAGCTCCTACGAGCAGTACTTC	CSARRTKSSYEQYF	TRBJ2-7	NA	TRBV20-1	few
TGTGCCAGCAGGCACAGGGGGGAAGAGACCCAGTACTTC	CASRHRGEETQYF	TRBJ2-5	TRBD1	TRBV7-9	NA